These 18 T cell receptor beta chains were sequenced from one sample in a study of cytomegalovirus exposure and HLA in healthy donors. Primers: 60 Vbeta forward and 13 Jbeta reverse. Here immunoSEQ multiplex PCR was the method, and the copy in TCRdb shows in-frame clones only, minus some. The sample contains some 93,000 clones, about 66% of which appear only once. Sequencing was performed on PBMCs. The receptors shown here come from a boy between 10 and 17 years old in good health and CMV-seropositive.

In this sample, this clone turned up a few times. CDR3 in DNA: TGTGCCAGCAGCCGGTCGAGGGTGGCCTACGAGCAGTACTTC. Translated: CASSRSRVAYEQYF. The genes are TRBV4-2 and TRBJ2-7, with a weak D call TRBD2 (5 bases). The germline V gene encodes CDR1 LGHNA and CDR2 YNFKEQ. Trimming cost V 4 bases and J 2 bases, with 12 bases left between them. This CDR3 has 14 residues.

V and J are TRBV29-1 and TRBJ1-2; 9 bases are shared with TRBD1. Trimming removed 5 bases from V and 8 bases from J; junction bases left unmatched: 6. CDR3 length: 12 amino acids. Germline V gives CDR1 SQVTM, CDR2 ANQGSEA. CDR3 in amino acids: CSVLQGAGGYTF. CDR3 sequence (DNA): TGCAGCGTTTTACAGGGGGCTGGAGGCTACACCTTC.

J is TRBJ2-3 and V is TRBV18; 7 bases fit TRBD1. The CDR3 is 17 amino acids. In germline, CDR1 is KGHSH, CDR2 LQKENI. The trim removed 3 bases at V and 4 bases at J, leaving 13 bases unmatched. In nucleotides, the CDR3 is TGTGCCAGCTCACCCTTCCAGGGGGTACGGGTGCCAGATACGCAGTATTTT. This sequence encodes CASSPFQGVRVPDTQYF.

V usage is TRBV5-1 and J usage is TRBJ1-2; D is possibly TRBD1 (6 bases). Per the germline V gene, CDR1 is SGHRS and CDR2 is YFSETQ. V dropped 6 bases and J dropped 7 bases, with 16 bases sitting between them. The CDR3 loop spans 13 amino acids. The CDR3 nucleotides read TGCGCCAGCACCCCATTACAGGGCGGTGGCTACACCTTC. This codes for CASTPLQGGGYTF.

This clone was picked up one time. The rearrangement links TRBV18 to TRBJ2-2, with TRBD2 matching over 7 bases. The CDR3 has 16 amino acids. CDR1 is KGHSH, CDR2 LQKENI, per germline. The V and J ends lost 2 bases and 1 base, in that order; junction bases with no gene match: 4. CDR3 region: CASSPYQRGNTGELFF. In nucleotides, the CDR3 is TGTGCCAGCTCACCATATCAGCGGGGGAACACCGGGGAGCTGTTTTTT. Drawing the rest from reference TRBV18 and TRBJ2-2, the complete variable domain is NAGVMQNPRHLVRRRGQEARLRCSPMKGHSHVYWYRQLPEEGLKFMVYLQKENIIDESGMPKERFSAEFPKEGPSILRIQQVVRGDSAAYFCASSPYQRGNTGELFFGEGSRLTVL.

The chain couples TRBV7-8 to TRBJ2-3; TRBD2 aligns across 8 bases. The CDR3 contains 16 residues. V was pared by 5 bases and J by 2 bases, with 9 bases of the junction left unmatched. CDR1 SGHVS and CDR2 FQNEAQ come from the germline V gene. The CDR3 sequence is CASSPFTGGPTDTQYF. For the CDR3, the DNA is TGTGCCAGCAGCCCCTTCACGGGAGGGCCCACAGATACGCAGTATTTT.

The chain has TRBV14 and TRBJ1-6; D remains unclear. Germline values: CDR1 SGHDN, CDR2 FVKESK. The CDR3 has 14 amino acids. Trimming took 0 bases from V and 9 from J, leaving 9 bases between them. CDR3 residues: CASSQESPRSPLHF. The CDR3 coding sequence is TGTGCCAGCAGCCAAGAAAGCCCGCGTTCACCCCTCCACTTT.

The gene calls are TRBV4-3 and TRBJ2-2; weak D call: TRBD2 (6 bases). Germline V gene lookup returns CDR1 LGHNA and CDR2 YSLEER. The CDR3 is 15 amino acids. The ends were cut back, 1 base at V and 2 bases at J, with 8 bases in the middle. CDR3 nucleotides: TGCGCCAGCAGCCAAGGGAGGGCCAACACCGGGGAGCTGTTTTTT. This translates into CASSQGRANTGELFF.

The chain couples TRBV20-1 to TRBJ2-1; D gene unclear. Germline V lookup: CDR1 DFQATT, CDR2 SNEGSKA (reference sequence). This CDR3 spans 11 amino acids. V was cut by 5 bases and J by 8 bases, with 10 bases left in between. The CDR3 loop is CSAEPHDEQFF. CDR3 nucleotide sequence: TGCAGTGCTGAGCCCCACGATGAGCAGTTCTTC.

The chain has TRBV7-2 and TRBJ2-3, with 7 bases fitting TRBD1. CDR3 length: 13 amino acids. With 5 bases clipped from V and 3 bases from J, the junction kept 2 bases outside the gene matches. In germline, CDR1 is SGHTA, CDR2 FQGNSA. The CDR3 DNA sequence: TGTGCCAGCAGCACACAGGGGACAGATACGCAGTATTTT. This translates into CASSTQGTDTQYF.

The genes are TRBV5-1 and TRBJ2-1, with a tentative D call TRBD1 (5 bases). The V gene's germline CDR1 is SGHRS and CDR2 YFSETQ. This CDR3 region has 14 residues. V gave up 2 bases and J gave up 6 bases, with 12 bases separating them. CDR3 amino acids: CASSLQASRNEQFF. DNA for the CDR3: TGCGCCAGCAGCTTACAGGCATCCCGCAATGAGCAGTTCTTC. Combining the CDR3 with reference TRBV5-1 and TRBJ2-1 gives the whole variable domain KAGVTQTPRYLIKTRGQQVTLSCSPISGHRSVSWYQQTPGQGLQFLFEYFSETQRNKGNFPGRFSGRQFSNSRSEMNVSTLELGDSALYLCASSLQASRNEQFFGPGTRLTVL.

The CDR3 coding sequence is TGTGCCAGCAGTGAATTCATCCCACGGGGGGTGGCCTACGAGCAGTACTTC. Encoded protein: CASSEFIPRGVAYEQYF. The rearrangement joins TRBV2 to TRBJ2-7; TRBD2 matches at 7 bases. V was clipped by 2 bases and J by 2 bases; unmatched bases: 12. This CDR3 has 17 residues. CDR1 is SNHLY and CDR2 is FYNNEI in the germline V gene. The full variable domain, rest sourced from reference TRBV2 and TRBJ2-7, is EPEVTQTPSHQVTQMGQEVILRCVPISNHLYFYWYRQILGQKVEFLVSFYNNEISEKSEIFDDQFSVERPDGSNFTLKIRSTKLEDSAMYFCASSEFIPRGVAYEQYFGPGTRLTVT.

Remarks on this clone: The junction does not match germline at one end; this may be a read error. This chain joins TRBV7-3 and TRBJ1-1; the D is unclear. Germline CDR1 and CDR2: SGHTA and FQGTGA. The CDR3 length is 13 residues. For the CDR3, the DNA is TGTGCCAGCAGCTTATACGGGAACGCTGAAGCTTTCTTT. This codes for CASSLYGNAEAFF.

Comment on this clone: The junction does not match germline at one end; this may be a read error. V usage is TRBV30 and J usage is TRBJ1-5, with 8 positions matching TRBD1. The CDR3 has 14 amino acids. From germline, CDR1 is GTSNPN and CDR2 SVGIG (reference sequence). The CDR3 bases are TGTGCCTGGAGTGTTTCACAGGGGGATCAGCCCCAGAATTTT. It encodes CAWSVSQGDQPQNF.

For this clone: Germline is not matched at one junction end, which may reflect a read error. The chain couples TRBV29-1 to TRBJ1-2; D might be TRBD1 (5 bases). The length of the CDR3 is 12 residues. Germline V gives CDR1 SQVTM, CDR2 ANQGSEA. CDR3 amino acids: CSVETGNYGYPF. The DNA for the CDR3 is TGCAGCGTTGAAACAGGCAACTATGGCTACCCCTTC.

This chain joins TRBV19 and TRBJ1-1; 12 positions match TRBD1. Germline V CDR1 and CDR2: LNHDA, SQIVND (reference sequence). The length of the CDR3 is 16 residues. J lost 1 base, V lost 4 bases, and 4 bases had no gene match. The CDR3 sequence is CASSTRDRGPNTEAFF. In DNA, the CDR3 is TGTGCCAGTAGTACCAGGGACAGGGGGCCGAACACTGAAGCTTTCTTT.

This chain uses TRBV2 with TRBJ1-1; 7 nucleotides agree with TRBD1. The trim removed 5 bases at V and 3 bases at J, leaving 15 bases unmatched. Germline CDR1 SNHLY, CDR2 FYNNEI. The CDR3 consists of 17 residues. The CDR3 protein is CASSKPWQGVLDTEAFF. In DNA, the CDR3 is TGTGCCAGCAGTAAACCCTGGCAGGGGGTTTTGGACACTGAAGCTTTCTTT.

The CDR3 coding sequence is TGTGCCACCAGCAGAGACCTATTTAGCTCCTACAATGAGCAGTTCTTC. Residues: CATSRDLFSSYNEQFF. V and J are TRBV15 and TRBJ2-1; D not resolved. The CDR3 has 16 residues. Germline CDR1 and CDR2: LNHNV and YYDKDF (reference sequence). Between the trimmed V and J ends, which lost 0 bases and 0 bases, there was a span of 9 bases.